This T cell receptor (beta chain) was sequenced during a study of spatial heterogeneity in lung cancer. This CDR3 is 13 amino acids long. Trimming removed 6 bases from V and 0 bases from J, with 7 bases in between. Germline values: CDR1 KGHDR, CDR2 SFDVKD. At least ten counts were recorded for this clonotype. Its target is unknown. The study tagged each TCR cDNA molecule with a unique molecular identifier. TCRdb ran MiXCR on the 5' RACE reads and lists one entry per CDR3 protein. This sample has about 14,000 distinct CDR3 sequences; roughly 9.1% occur once, and the top ten carry just under 30%. Findings of the study overall: Ubiquitous, expanded tumor-derived TCRs were more frequently observed in blood at resection than at follow-up.

Regarding time point: sample taken at primary tumor resection. Sequencing was performed on whole RNA extracted from tumor and nontumor lung tissue, or from frozen PBMC, and the material was left unsorted. The chain uses TRBV24-1 and TRBJ2-5; tentatively, D is TRBD1 (5 bases). Source: PBMCs, taken at surgery. This clonotype was obtained from a male donor with early-stage non-small cell lung cancer. The CDR3 is CATSPTDQETQYF. CDR3 nucleotides: TGTGCCACCAGTCCGACAGACCAAGAGACCCAGTACTTC.